Presented here are 7 T cell receptor beta chains from one specimen sequenced in a study of T-cell reconstitution after alpha-beta-depleted transplantation in children. TCRbeta library preparation incorporated unique molecular identifiers. TCRdb redid the calling of the PCR reads with MiXCR, one entry per CDR3 protein. The sample lists fewer than 1 million distinct CDR3 sequences, roughly 16% occurring once. The sequences come from PBMCs, mostly from graft donor cells, collected 360 days after TCRalphabeta/CD19-depleted stem cell transplant. The source is a male patient between 10 and 17 years old who had a stem cell transplant for acute lymphoblastic leukemia, so the T cells may come from the graft donor.

This clonotype was recorded a few times. The chain has TRBV20-1 and TRBJ1-6, with D unclear. Trimming stripped 7 bases from V and 9 bases from J, with 19 bases between. This CDR3 has 14 residues. Germline lookup yields CDR1 DFQATT and CDR2 SNEGSKA (reference sequence). The CDR3 DNA reads TGCAGTGTTTTCCCCTGGGTGAAGGGTTCACCCCTCCACTTT. Translation gives CSVFPWVKGSPLHF.

V usage is TRBV29-1 and J usage is TRBJ1-2; D gene unclear. The CDR3 consists of 13 residues. Germline V gene sequence: CDR1 SQVTM, CDR2 ANQGSEA. Trimming pared 4 bases from V and 4 bases from J, leaving 13 bases between. The CDR3 is CSVGEGAGYGYTF. Written as DNA, the CDR3 is TGCAGCGTTGGCGAGGGAGCCGGCTATGGCTACACCTTC.

The chain links TRBV4-1 to TRBJ2-5; unclear D gene. This CDR3 region has 13 residues. The germline gives CDR1 MGHRA, CDR2 YSYEKL. Trimming cost V 4 bases and J 5 bases, with 11 bases left between them. As DNA, the CDR3 is TGCGCCAGCAGCCGATCTTATGGGGAGACCCAGTACTTC. It is translated as CASSRSYGETQYF.

This clonotype was counted ten times or more. The V gene is TRBV20-1, the J gene TRBJ2-7, with D possibly being TRBD1 or TRBD2 (5 bases each). This CDR3 spans 15 amino acids. Deletions cut 0 bases from V and 2 bases from J, with 14 bases between. Germline-derived CDR1 and CDR2 are DFQATT and SNEGSKA (reference sequence). The CDR3 loop reads CSARDMGTAAYEQYF. The CDR3 DNA reads TGCAGTGCTAGAGATATGGGGACCGCCGCCTACGAGCAGTACTTC.

This chain links TRBV7-1 with TRBJ1-2, with D perhaps matching TRBD1 (5 bases). TRBV7-1 is noted as an ORF with a role that remains uncertain. The V end lost 3 bases, the J end lost 4 bases, and 12 bases lay between the germline ends. This CDR3 is built from 14 residues. CDR3 residues: CASSSRGASYGYTF. The CDR3 DNA is TGTGCCAGCAGCTCCCGAGGGGCCTCCTATGGCTACACCTTC.

This clonotype was seen more than once but under ten times. V gene TRBV7-9 combines with J gene TRBJ2-1; 7 nucleotides line up with TRBD2. Germline CDR1 is SEHNR and CDR2 is FQNEAQ (reference sequence). The CDR3 runs to 17 residues. V was clipped by 3 bases and J by 8 bases; unmatched bases: 16. CDR3 loop: CASSFKTLAVLGDEQFF. The CDR3 DNA is TGTGCCAGCAGCTTTAAAACCCTAGCGGTCCTAGGGGATGAGCAGTTCTTC.

The chain couples TRBV12-3 or TRBV12-4 to TRBJ2-1, with 11 bases matching TRBD1. The junction had 8 bases not matched to a gene; V was cut back by 6 bases and J by 7 bases. This CDR3 has 15 amino acids. CDR3 in amino acids: CASSPDRGLWNEQFF. CDR3 nucleotides: TGTGCCAGCAGCCCGGACAGGGGGCTCTGGAATGAGCAGTTCTTC.